The source of this T cell receptor beta chain is a study of T cells after yellow fever vaccination. A single record per CDR3 protein comes from TCRdb applying MiXCR to the 5' RACE reads. The top ten clones hold roughly an eighth of a sample with roughly 500,000 distinct CDR3 sequences, 15% to 20% of them seen once. There are 14 residues in the CDR3. Trimming removed 5 bases from V and 2 bases from J, with 12 bases in between. The material sequenced was PBMCs, taken 15 days after the yellow fever booster vaccination. This TCR was recovered from a man aged 25 to 45 who received the YFV17D yellow fever vaccine. This rearrangement joins TRBV12-3 or TRBV12-4 to TRBJ1-2; possibly TRBD1 for D (5 bases). The CDR3 sequence is CASSIGAGNYGYTF. The CDR3, as DNA: TGTGCCAGCAGTATCGGGGCAGGGAACTATGGCTACACCTTC.